One sample yielded the 20 T cell receptor beta chains listed below, sequenced in a study of response to subunit inactivated influenza vaccine. TCRdb independently ran MiXCR on the RT-PCR reads; one entry per CDR3 protein. The table records 530,000 or so distinct CDR3 sequences, about 10% of them present only once. This specimen was PBMCs from blood, taken on the day of vaccination. These receptors originate from a man aged 50 to 60 who received an inactivated influenza vaccine.

The DNA for the CDR3 is TGCGCCAGCAGCTCACTAGCGGGAAGCGCGTATGAGCAGTTCTTC. It is translated as CASSSLAGSAYEQFF. The rearrangement uses TRBV5-1 and TRBJ2-1, with TRBD2 identical over 10 bases. CDR1 is SGHRS, CDR2 YFSETQ, per germline. This CDR3 region has 15 residues. J was trimmed by 8 bases and V by 3 bases; bases with no gene match: 8.

Only a few counts were recorded for this clonotype. V usage is TRBV7-2 and J usage is TRBJ2-7, with 7 bases lining up with TRBD2. Germline lookup yields CDR1 SGHTA and CDR2 FQGNSA. Trimming at V came to 1 base and at J to 3 bases, leaving 3 bases not matched to a gene. The CDR3 runs to 14 residues. As DNA, the CDR3 is TGTGCCAGCAGCTTAGAAGGGAGGGACTACGAGCAGTACTTC. This gives the protein CASSLEGRDYEQYF.

This clonotype came up a few times. The V and J genes are TRBV12-3 or TRBV12-4 and TRBJ1-1; the D gene is possibly TRBD1 (6 bases). The ends were cut back, 3 bases at V and 0 bases at J, with 8 bases in the middle. This CDR3 has 14 residues. For the CDR3, the DNA is TGTGCCAGCAGTTTTAGGGGGATGAACACTGAAGCTTTCTTT. It encodes CASSFRGMNTEAFF.

The chain uses TRBV28 and TRBJ2-1, with D maybe TRBD1 (6 bases). The CDR3 loop spans 12 amino acids. V shed 7 bases and J shed 12 bases, with 16 bases lying between them. Germline V gene lookup returns CDR1 MDHEN and CDR2 SYDVKM. CDR3 DNA sequence: TGTGCCAGCACCAAAGGGGGTTTTTGGCAGTTCTTC. It encodes CASTKGGFWQFF.

V gene TRBV19 combines with J gene TRBJ1-4; D unclear. With 5 bases removed from V and 8 bases from J, the gap between germline ends came to 18 bases. This CDR3 contains 15 residues. The germline V gene has CDR1 LNHDA and CDR2 SQIVND (reference sequence). The CDR3 region is CASSVYITRSEKLFF. In DNA form, the CDR3 reads TGTGCCAGTAGTGTTTACATTACGAGGTCGGAAAAACTGTTTTTT.

This clonotype was observed a handful of times. The chain employs TRBV29-1 and TRBJ2-7, with D uncertain. The V end was cut by 0 bases, the J end by 6 bases, with 9 bases between. Germline assignment: CDR1 SQVTM and CDR2 ANQGSEA. The CDR3 contains 12 residues. The CDR3 DNA reads TGCAGCGTTGAAGAGGACGGACGCGAGCAGTACTTC. Protein product: CSVEEDGREQYF.

This clonotype was seen repeatedly, ten times or more. This chain's CDR3 is CASSSQDRGQPVYEQYF. The CDR3 DNA reads as TGTGCCAGCAGTTCCCAGGACAGGGGGCAACCCGTCTACGAGCAGTACTTC. The chain is built from TRBV12-3 or TRBV12-4 and TRBJ2-7; 11 nucleotides match TRBD1. V shed 4 bases and J 3 bases; nucleotides not matched to a gene: 11. The CDR3 sequence is 17 residues long.

This rearrangement joins TRBV20-1 to TRBJ1-1, with D tentatively TRBD1 (6 bases). V dropped 3 bases and J dropped 14 bases, with 28 bases sitting between them. The CDR3 length is 15 residues. CDR1 is DFQATT, CDR2 SNEGSKA, per germline (reference sequence). CDR3 DNA sequence: TGCAGTGCTAGCCCAACCACAGGGCGGACGGATGTGGTGTTCTTT. It encodes CSASPTTGRTDVVFF.

This sequence joins TRBV7-9 and TRBJ2-3, with D hard to call. CDR3 length: 16 residues. Germline values: CDR1 SEHNR, CDR2 FQNEAQ (reference sequence). V lost 4 bases and J lost 5, with 19 bases in between. CDR3 DNA sequence: TGTGCCAGCAGCTCGTGGAACGGATCATTGTTAGATACGCAGTATTTT. As protein: CASSSWNGSLLDTQYF.

This clonotype was seen more than once but under ten times. The chain's CDR3 is CASSYARTGTDTQYF. The DNA for the CDR3 is TGTGCCAGCAGTTACGCTAGGACAGGGACAGATACGCAGTATTTT. The V gene is TRBV6-2 or TRBV6-3, the J gene TRBJ2-3, with 8 bases identical to TRBD1. This CDR3 spans 15 amino acids. The V segment lost 2 bases and the J segment 3 bases; nucleotides outside the gene matches: 4. The germline V gene has CDR1 MNHEY and CDR2 SVGEGT.

The J gene is TRBJ2-7, the V gene TRBV7-2; TRBD2 aligns across 11 bases. The germline V gene encodes CDR1 SGHTA and CDR2 FQGNSA. This CDR3 region has 17 residues. The V gene end was trimmed by 2 bases and the J gene end by 0 bases; junction bases not matched to a gene: 6. The CDR3 nucleotides are TGTGCCAGCAGCTTAATAGCGGGGGGGCCCAGCTCCTACGAGCAGTACTTC. It specifies CASSLIAGGPSSYEQYF.

There are a few counts of this clonotype. The chain is built from TRBV6-2 or TRBV6-3 and TRBJ2-4; no clear D. This CDR3 contains 17 residues. Trimming took 2 bases from V and 0 from J, leaving 14 bases between them. The germline V gene has CDR1 MNHEY and CDR2 SVGEGT. CDR3 coding DNA: TGTGCCAGCAGTTACACGCAGGCAAGATTAGCCAAAAACATTCAGTACTTC. The encoded protein is CASSYTQARLAKNIQYF.

This clonotype was detected only a few times. The rearrangement uses TRBV27 and TRBJ1-1; a weak D match, TRBD1 (5 bases). CDR1 and CDR2 from the germline V gene are MNHEY and SMNVEV (reference sequence). The CDR3 runs to 14 residues. V lost 8 bases, J lost 4 bases, and 17 bases lay in between. The CDR3 region has the DNA TGTGCCAGCGGAATCGACAGCTCCTCCACTGAAGCTTTCTTT. Translation gives CASGIDSSSTEAFF.

In this sample, this clonotype turned up many times. This chain connects TRBV29-1 to TRBJ2-1; tentative D call: TRBD2 (5 bases). From germline, CDR1 is SQVTM and CDR2 ANQGSEA. The CDR3 totals 15 residues. Between the trimmed V and J ends, which lost 4 bases and 4 bases, there was a span of 17 bases. The CDR3 nucleotides are TGCAGCGTTGGCGGGTTTGTTCGGCCATACAATGAGCAGTTCTTC. It codes for CSVGGFVRPYNEQFF.

The rearrangement uses TRBV6-5 and TRBJ2-7; 12 nucleotides match TRBD1. The V segment lost 0 bases and the J segment 6 bases; nucleotides outside the gene matches: 6. This CDR3 has 16 amino acids. Germline assignment: CDR1 MNHEY and CDR2 SVGAGI. DNA for the CDR3: TGTGCCAGCAGTTACTCGTCGGGACAGGGGGCGTCCGAGCAGTACTTC. Amino acids: CASSYSSGQGASEQYF.

This clonotype was picked up a small number of times. The chain links TRBV6-2 or TRBV6-3 to TRBJ2-7; 7 bases fit TRBD2. The V and J ends lost 7 bases and 5 bases, in that order; junction bases with no gene match: 11. The CDR3 is made up of 14 amino acids. From germline, CDR1 is MNHEY and CDR2 SVGEGT. Here the CDR3 reads CASTERWAGDEQYF. The DNA of the CDR3 is TGTGCCAGCACCGAAAGGTGGGCGGGAGACGAGCAGTACTTC.

J is TRBJ2-1 and V is TRBV2, with TRBD2 as a possible D gene (6 bases). Germline V lookup: CDR1 SNHLY, CDR2 FYNNEI. The CDR3 is 16 amino acids. V was cut by 2 bases and J by 5 bases, with 16 bases left in between. CDR3 DNA: TGTGCCAGCAGTGAAATTGTATGGGCTAGCGACAATGAGCAGTTCTTC. Amino acid sequence: CASSEIVWASDNEQFF.

This clonotype occurred a few times. V is TRBV7-2 and J is TRBJ2-2; a weak D match, TRBD1 (7 bases). Germline CDR1 is SGHTA and CDR2 is FQGNSA. The length of the CDR3 is 16 residues. V shed 2 bases and J shed 5 bases, with 15 bases lying between them. The CDR3 reads CASSLSGGGSTGELFF. DNA for the CDR3: TGTGCCAGCAGCTTAAGTGGAGGGGGCTCAACCGGGGAGCTGTTTTTT.

This clonotype has more than one count but fewer than ten. V and J are TRBV16 and TRBJ1-4; no clear D gene. The V end was cut by 0 bases, the J end by 8 bases, with 13 bases between. The CDR3 is 15 amino acids. Germline V lookup: CDR1 KGHSY, CDR2 FQNENV. CDR3 bases: TGTGCCAGCAGCCAATCTTCGTCCCTGGGGGAAAAACTGTTTTTT. It encodes CASSQSSSLGEKLFF.

The genes are TRBV12-3 or TRBV12-4 and TRBJ1-2, with D perhaps matching TRBD1 (6 bases). CDR3 length: 13 residues. V lost 1 base to trimming and J lost 7 bases, with 10 bases between them. The chain's CDR3 is CASSLVTGGGYTF. CDR3 DNA sequence: TGTGCCAGCAGTTTAGTGACAGGAGGTGGCTACACCTTC.